One sample yielded the 2 T cell receptor beta chains listed below, sequenced in a study of naive and memory T cell subsets. The beta constant-region primer was an equimolar mix of two oligonucleotides covering TRBC1 and TRBC2. TCRdb ran MiXCR on the UMI-ligation and nested PCR reads and lists one entry per CDR3 protein. The repertoire holds 25,000 to 30,000 distinct CDR3 sequences, around a tenth seen once, with approximately 17% in the top ten. What was sequenced was effector memory CD4+ T cells from blood. Sample subset: effector memory, CD45RA- CD27-. These receptors all stem from a human donor in good health.

The chain recombines TRBV7-9 with TRBJ2-7, with 10 bases identical to TRBD2. Germline CDR1 reads SEHNR; CDR2 reads FQNEAQ (reference sequence). Trimming cost V 6 bases and J 6 bases; bases outside gene matches: 8. The CDR3 totals 14 residues. The CDR3 DNA is TGTGCCAGCAGGCTAGCGGGAGATCGCTCCGAGCAGTACTTC. Translation gives CASRLAGDRSEQYF.

This clonotype was seen many times. This chain uses TRBV19 with TRBJ2-1, with a tentative D call TRBD1 (6 bases). CDR1 is LNHDA and CDR2 is SQIVND in the germline V gene (reference sequence). The length of the CDR3 is 14 residues. V gave up 10 bases and J gave up 7 bases, with 20 bases separating them. CDR3 amino acids: CATKGELPVNEQFF. In nucleotides, the CDR3 is TGTGCCACTAAGGGGGAGCTCCCCGTAAATGAGCAGTTCTTC. Based on the CDR3 plus reference TRBV19 and TRBJ2-1, the full variable domain is DGGITQSPKYLFRKEGQNVTLSCEQNLNHDAMYWYRQDPGQGLRLIYYSQIVNDFQKGDIAEGYSVSREKKESFPLTVTSAQKNPTAFYLCATKGELPVNEQFFGPGTRLTVL.